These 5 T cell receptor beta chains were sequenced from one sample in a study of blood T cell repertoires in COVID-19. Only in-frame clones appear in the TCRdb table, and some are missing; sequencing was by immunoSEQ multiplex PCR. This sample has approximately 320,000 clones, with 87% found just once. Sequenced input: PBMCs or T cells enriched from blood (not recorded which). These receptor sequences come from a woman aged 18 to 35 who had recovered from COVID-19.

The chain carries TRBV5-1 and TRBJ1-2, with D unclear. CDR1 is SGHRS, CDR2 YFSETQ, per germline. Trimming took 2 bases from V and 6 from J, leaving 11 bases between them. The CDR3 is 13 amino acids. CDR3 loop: CASSFINGDGYTF. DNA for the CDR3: TGCGCCAGCAGCTTCATTAACGGGGATGGCTACACCTTC.

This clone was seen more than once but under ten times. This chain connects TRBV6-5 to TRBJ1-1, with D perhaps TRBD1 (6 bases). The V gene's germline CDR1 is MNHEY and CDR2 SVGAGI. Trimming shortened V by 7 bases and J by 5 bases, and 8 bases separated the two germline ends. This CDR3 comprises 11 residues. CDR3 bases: TGTGCCAGCACGCAGGGGACTGAAGCTTTCTTT. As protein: CASTQGTEAFF.

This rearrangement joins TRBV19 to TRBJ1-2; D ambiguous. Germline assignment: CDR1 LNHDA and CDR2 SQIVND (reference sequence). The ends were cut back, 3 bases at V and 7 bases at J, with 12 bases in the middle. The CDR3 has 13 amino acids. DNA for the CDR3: TGTGCCAGTAGTATCACCCAGGATGGTGGCTACACCTTC. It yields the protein CASSITQDGGYTF.

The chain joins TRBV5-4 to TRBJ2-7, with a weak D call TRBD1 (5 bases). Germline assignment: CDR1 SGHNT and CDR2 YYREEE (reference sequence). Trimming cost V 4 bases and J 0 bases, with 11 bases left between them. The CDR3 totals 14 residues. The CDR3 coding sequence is TGTGCCAGCAGCAATCCGGACAACTCCTACGAGCAGTACTTC. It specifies CASSNPDNSYEQYF.

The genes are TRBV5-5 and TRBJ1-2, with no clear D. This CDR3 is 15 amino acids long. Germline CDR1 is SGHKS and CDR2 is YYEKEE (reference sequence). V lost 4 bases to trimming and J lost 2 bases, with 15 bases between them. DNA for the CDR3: TGTGCCAGCAGCCTCCGAATGTCCGGGAACTATGGCTACACCTTC. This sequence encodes CASSLRMSGNYGYTF.